The T cell receptor (beta chain) under discussion was sequenced for a study of PD-L1 blockade in urothelial cancer (dated by TCRdb to about 2017). Describing the broader study: Every patient began therapy at some point between 2013 and 2015 and was given atezolizumab 1,200 mg intravenously every 3 weeks. An ECOG performance status of 0 or 1 was recorded for the patients, and 0 to 3 prior chemotherapy regimens had been received by the patients. Blood samples gave a median of 141,255 T cells and roughly 83,000 unique TCRs, with a median clonality of approximately 0.08. Some 30 patients had pretreatment blood TCR-seq, some 25 had at least one posttreatment blood collection, and some 25 had tumor TCR-seq. An exploratory multi-omic analysis was conducted of the somatic, immune and clinical correlates of response to PD-L1 blockade with atezolizumab in urothelial cancer. Twenty-five of 29 patients were identified as males with urothelial cancer of bladder origin, and a prior smoking history was reported by 18 of 29 patients. Durable clinical benefit was achieved by nine patients but not by the remaining 20. Blood samples were analyzed at two time points: 3 weeks after treatment start (second dose) and 6 weeks after treatment start. Durable clinical benefit was defined as progression-free survival longer than 6 months, and TCR features were also tested against progression-free and overall survival. TCR sequencing covered pretreatment tumor samples and matched, serially collected peripheral blood taken before and after atezolizumab treatment. In the same patients, pretreatment tumors underwent whole exome sequencing and RNA sequencing in addition to TCR sequencing. Points the paper makes about the study in general: Because the sample size was small (n ≈ 28) and many of the analyses were exploratory, the results are meant to be hypothesis-generating. A pretreatment peripheral blood TCR clonality below the median was linked to improved progression-free and overall survival. Patients with durable benefit showed greater expansion of tumor-associated TCR clones in peripheral blood 3 weeks after starting treatment (n of about 20, p = 0.022).

A total of under 30 patients with locally advanced or metastatic urothelial carcinoma, treated at Memorial Sloan Kettering on a trial protocol, made up the cohort. Peripheral blood mononuclear cells were collected pretreatment and during treatment, with between 1 and 8 total time points per patient. The Qiagen DNeasy Blood extraction kit was used to purify genomic DNA from total PBMCs and tumor samples. PBMCs were collected pretreatment and during treatment and were isolated and stored as previously described. Spanning cysteine to phenylalanine, the CDR3 consists of 16 amino acids. The read is trimmed to its CDR3 DNA, 48 bases read in frame from base 1. The germline V gene yields SGHTA for CDR1 and FQGNSA for CDR2. The germline V end is reduced by 1 base and the J end by 7 bases; junction bases left unmatched: 7. To estimate absolute template abundance from read counts, synthetic TCR analog templates were spiked into each PCR. Using the immunoSEQ assay, TCRbeta CDR3 regions were amplified from genomic DNA with bias-controlled V and J gene primers. Rearranged TCRbeta segments were sequenced at approximately 20X coverage. The authors processed their data as follows. Sequencing errors were corrected by clustering and CDR3s were annotated against IMGT to assign V, D and J genes. Only productive TCRbeta rearrangements were used in downstream analyses, excluding out-of-frame or stop-codon sequences. Clonality was computed as one minus Shannon entropy normalized by the log of the number of unique productive sequences. Fisher's exact test with Benjamini-Hochberg correction, using a cutoff of adjusted p below 0.01, was how clones that differed between time points or between blood and tumor were identified. This immuneACCESS table, as held by TCRdb, lists in-frame sequences with V and J called but not all clones. Of the missing ones, under half trace to an unresolved V gene in checked studies; the others have no known cause. The D gene and trimming were derived from the DNA, and the V and J assignments and clone size from that table. The sample table records more than 30,000 clones; around 86% of these occur just once. Approximately 3.7% of the sample is held by the ten biggest clonotypes.

Points on this clone: No antigen is known for it. The input lacks base qualities; no much larger clone sits a single base away.

Sample: PBMCs, taken around atezolizumab (anti-PD-L1) treatment. This receptor was taken from a man aged 50-60 years with urothelial cancer. The sequence links TRBV7-2 to TRBJ1-6; 7 central nucleotides agree with TRBD1. The nucleotide sequence is TGTGCCAGCAGCTTAGGCCCCGGGACAGTAAATTCACCCCTCCACTTT. This yields the protein CASSLGPGTVNSPLHF. The full variable domain, with segments outside the CDR3 supplied by the reference TRBV7-2 and TRBJ1-6 proteins, appears as GAGVSQSPSNKVTEKGKDVELRCDPISGHTALYWYRQSLGQGLEFLIYFQGNSAPDKSGLPSDRFSAERTGGSVSTLTIQRTQQEDSAVYLCASSLGPGTVNSPLHFGNGTRLTVT.